Included here is one T cell receptor (beta chain) sequence, with context. Its specificity is unknown. Germline CDR1 SGDLS, CDR2 YYNGEE. The V segment lost 2 bases and the J segment 0 bases; nucleotides outside the gene matches: 2. There are 15 residues in the CDR3. Graft tissue was processed to release intraepithelial and lamina propria lymphocytes. These data are taken from a study of graft-versus-host responses after intestinal transplantation. Study-level information: Multivisceral, liver-intestinal, or isolated intestinal transplants were given to recipients. Recipients were all induced with anti-thymocyte globulin, then given tacrolimus and steroids for around 3 years. Overall study results and limits: GvH clones turned up in recipient marrow; some had shown up first in ileum or blood.

The table came from immunoSEQ multiplex PCR; TCRdb's copy has only in-frame clones and leaves some out. The repertoire holds roughly 6,900 clones, with more than 60% as singletons. V gene TRBV9 combines with J gene TRBJ2-1; 7 nucleotides align to TRBD2. The TCR was taken from a human patient who received an intestinal transplant, so some T cells may come from the graft donor. The sample here was ileum tissue, taken less than 60 days after transplant. As DNA, the CDR3 is TGTGCCAGCAGCGTCTCGGGAGGCTCCTACAATGAGCAGTTCTTC. Translation: CASSVSGGSYNEQFF.